This TCR beta chain stems from a study of T cells after yellow fever vaccination. The overall study: Libraries from low-cell-number fractions were prepared with the SMART-Seq v4 Ultra Low Input RNA kit. General study findings and limits: Relatively few clonotypes were ones that appeared in both CD4 and CD8 compartments.

The length of the CDR3 is 17 residues. Germline loops: CDR1 SGHTA, CDR2 FQGNSA. J gave up 4 bases and V 0 bases, and 11 bases lay outside the gene matches. Generation of TCR cDNA used 5'RACE template switching (which added a universal primer site and UMIs). TCRdb recomputed calls from the 5' RACE reads with MiXCR, one row per CDR3 protein. The sample carries fewer than 450,000 distinct CDR3 sequences, 3% to 4.5% recorded once. This clonotype was seen only a few times. The antigen remains unidentified. The sequencing here drew on PBMCs, taken 5 days after the yellow fever booster vaccination. The chain uses TRBV7-2 and TRBJ2-5; 7 positions agree with TRBD2. The sequence came from a man between 18 and 29 years old who received the YFV17D yellow fever vaccine. Here the CDR3 reads CASSLAQGGRSRETQYF. In nucleotides, the CDR3 is TGTGCCAGCAGCTTAGCGCAGGGAGGGAGGAGTAGAGAGACCCAGTACTTC.